This entry features one T cell receptor beta chain sequence. What it recognizes is unknown. The sample belongs to a study of cytomegalovirus exposure and HLA in healthy donors. The primer mix had 60 Vbeta and 13 Jbeta primers. Assay used: immunoSEQ multiplex PCR; TCRdb lists only in-frame clones, some missing. The sample consists of under 60,000 clones, approximately 84% of them appearing once. Findings and limits, study-wide: Cytomegalovirus status was reportedly diagnosed by the classifier with high specificity and sensitivity.

Germline assignment: CDR1 SGHAT and CDR2 FQNNGV. The CDR3 totals 13 residues. Trimming took off 5 bases at V and 3 bases at J, with 8 bases between the two ends. Donors counted as nominally healthy when sampled, yet unrecorded immune exposures were likely. This clonotype was sampled from a man in his forties or fifties in good health and CMV-seronegative. Source material: PBMCs. The J gene is TRBJ2-1, the V gene TRBV11-2; D unresolved. Written as DNA, the CDR3 is TGTGCCAGCAGCCGAGTTTACTACAATGAGCAGTTCTTC. It specifies CASSRVYYNEQFF. Filled out from reference TRBV11-2 and TRBJ2-1, the complete variable domain reads EAGVAQSPRYKIIEKRQSVAFWCNPISGHATLYWYQQILGQGPKLLIQFQNNGVVDDSQLPKDRFSAERLKGVDSTLKIQPAKLEDSAVYLCASSRVYYNEQFFGPGTRLTVL.